This T cell receptor (beta chain) was sequenced during a study of neurological immune-mediated disorders (dated by TCRdb to 2018 to 2020). Background on the whole study: Using UMI-based sequencing, the study compared peripheral blood TCR-beta repertoires from patients with HTLV-I-associated myelopathy (HAM/TSP), patients with multiple sclerosis, and healthy controls. The 95 to 120 TCR-beta libraries covered PBMC samples along with longitudinal samples, technical triplicates, and paired sorted CD4+ and CD8+ T-cell subsets. Technical triplicate libraries were sequenced so that the variability in frequency of each individual clone could be precisely calculated. The cohort was made up of about 68 subjects, consisting of roughly 14 HAM/TSP patients, 34 multiple sclerosis patients and 20 healthy controls.

Per the publication, the time point label means: technical triplicate 2. Libraries from unsorted PBMCs were made from 2 million PBMCs kept in RNAlater at -80 degrees C until RNA extraction. PBMCs were separated from peripheral blood using Ficoll-Hypaque density gradient centrifugation and then cryopreserved in liquid nitrogen. CDR1 and CDR2 were assigned from the germline V gene as WSHSY and SAAADI. V loses 6 bases, J loses 8 bases, and the germline ends lie 10 bases apart. From its cysteine to its phenylalanine, the CDR3 spans 11 amino acids. Only CDR3 DNA remains: 33 bases, in frame from the first base. cDNA was synthesized by template-switch 5'RACE using a primer carrying a 10-nucleotide random unique molecular identifier by which each TCR transcript was tagged. Every sequencing run yielded over 160 million TCR-beta sequences covering 15-18 subjects. The RNeasy kit was used to extract total RNA. TCR-beta VDJ regions were amplified with primers for the TCR constant region and the 5'RACE anchor, using the KAPA Real-time Library Amplification kit. Sample indexes and Illumina adaptors were added in a first PCR, after which library yield was increased in a second PCR. After Ampure bead purification, the TCR product of roughly 650 bp was size-selected on a 2% E-gel SizeSelection system. Before pooling, library quality was checked on a Bioanalyzer, concentration was measured with Qubit, and libraries were quantified with the Kapa Library Quantification kit. Paired-end 2 x 150 bp sequencing of the libraries was performed on an Illumina HiSeq 2500. To increase sequence diversity, about 25-30% phiX was spiked into each library pool. For the original study's pipeline: Quality-filtered reads were processed with the UMI-based MiGEC pipeline, which removed over 80% of raw TCR sequences during error correction. VDJ genes were aligned to IMGT germline references, and each clonotype was defined by a unique CDR3 amino acid sequence together with V-J genes. Clonal expansion, Shannon diversity and CDR3 relatedness were evaluated with VDJtools (CalcPairwiseDistances, ClusterSamples), while phylogenetic trees were built in CLCbio workbench. Expanded clones were defined as having at least 8 unique UMIs, based on coefficient-of-variation modelling across technical triplicates. The public reads were quality trimmed at Q25 with fastp and then assembled into clones with MiXCR by TCRdb, keeping productive beta chains. Each CDR3 protein gets just one entry, which takes the most common genes and DNA from the rows behind it. TCRdb, rather than the study authors, made the V and J calls. The table for this sample lists roughly 57,000 distinct CDR3 sequences; 24% of them were counted only once. Less than 6% of the sample is taken by the ten largest.

This clonotype has at least ten counts. Its antigen specificity is not known. Base qualities are not provided; no much larger clone lies one nucleotide away. What the study reported, not specific to this receptor: TCR clonal expansion was highest in HAM/TSP patients and lowest in MS patients, with MS patients falling below even healthy controls. Across subjects, expanded clones never shared an identical CDR3 amino acid sequence, which suggests that the TCR-beta repertoires in every group were private.

In this chain, TRBV10-2 is recombined with TRBJ1-1, with the D gene not confidently named. The TCR sequence derives from a man aged 55 to 70 with HTLV-1-associated myelopathy (HAM/TSP). Material: PBMCs. The nucleotide sequence is TGCGCCAGCAGGGAAACGGGGGAAGCTTTCTTT. Translated, this is CASRETGEAFF.